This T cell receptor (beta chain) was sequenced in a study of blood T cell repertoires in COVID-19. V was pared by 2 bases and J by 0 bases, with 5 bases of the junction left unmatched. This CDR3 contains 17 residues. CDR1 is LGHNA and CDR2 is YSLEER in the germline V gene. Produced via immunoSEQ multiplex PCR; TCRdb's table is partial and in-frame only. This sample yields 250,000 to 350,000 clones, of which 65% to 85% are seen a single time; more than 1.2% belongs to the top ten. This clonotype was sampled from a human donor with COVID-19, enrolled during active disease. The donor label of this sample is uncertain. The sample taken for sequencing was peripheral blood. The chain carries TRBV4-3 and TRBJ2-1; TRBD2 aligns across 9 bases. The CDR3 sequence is CASSQRAGGSSYNEQFF. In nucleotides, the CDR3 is TGCGCCAGCAGCCAACGGGCGGGAGGGAGCTCCTACAATGAGCAGTTCTTC.